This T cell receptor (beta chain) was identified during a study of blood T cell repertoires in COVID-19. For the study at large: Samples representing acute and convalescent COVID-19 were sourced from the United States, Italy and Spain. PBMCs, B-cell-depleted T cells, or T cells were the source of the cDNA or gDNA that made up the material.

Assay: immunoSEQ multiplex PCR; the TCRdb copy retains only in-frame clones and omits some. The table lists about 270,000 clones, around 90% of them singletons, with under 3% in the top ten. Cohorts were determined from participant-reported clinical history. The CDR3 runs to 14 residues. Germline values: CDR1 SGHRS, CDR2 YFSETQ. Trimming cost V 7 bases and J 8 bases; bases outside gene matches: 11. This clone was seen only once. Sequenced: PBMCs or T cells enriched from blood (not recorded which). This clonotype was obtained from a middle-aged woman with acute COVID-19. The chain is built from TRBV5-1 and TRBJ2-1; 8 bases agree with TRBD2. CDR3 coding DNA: TGCGCCAGCTTCTGGACAGCGGGAGACTATGAGCAGTTCTTC. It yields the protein CASFWTAGDYEQFF.